What follows is one TCR beta chain and its context. The entry originates in a study of blood T cell repertoires in COVID-19. Study context: T cells, B-cell-depleted T cells, or PBMCs supplied cDNA or gDNA.

This CDR3 has 14 amino acids. Trimming cost V 3 bases and J 4 bases, with 12 bases left between them. Germline CDR1 SGHRS, CDR2 YFSETQ. In the original analysis: Nucleated cell number was recorded as an estimate derived from reference gene primer amplification. Profiled with immunoSEQ multiplex PCR; TCRdb holds only in-frame clones, not every one. The V and J calls and clone size are taken from that table; D and trimming were inferred from the DNA. This table has 100,000 to 120,000 clones, roughly four fifths appearing once. This clonotype was sampled from a woman between 65 and 79 years old with acute or convalescent COVID-19. This chain connects TRBV5-1 to TRBJ2-3; weak D call: TRBD2 (5 bases). The specimen was peripheral blood. The CDR3 loop reads CASSSQVSADTQYF. CDR3 sequence (DNA): TGCGCCAGCAGCTCGCAGGTTAGCGCAGATACGCAGTATTTT.